These 14 T cell receptor beta chains originate from one sample sequenced in a study of vaccination effects on CD4 cells after COVID-19. For these receptors, no antigen is known. Isolation of CD4+ T cells took place after ten to eleven days of culture. Using immunoSEQ multiplex PCR, the repertoire was profiled, and TCRdb retains in-frame clones only, with some absent. The sample records about 74,000 clones, 60% to 80% being singletons. This specimen was CD4+ T cells from PBMCs cultured without peptide, taken before COVID-19 vaccination. The receptors were gathered from a human donor who received a COVID-19 vaccine.

V and J are TRBV10-1 and TRBJ2-1; possibly TRBD1 for D (5 bases). Germline V lookup: CDR1 WNHNN, CDR2 SYGVQD (reference sequence). The V end lost 6 bases, the J end lost 3 bases, and 6 bases lay between the germline ends. The CDR3 totals 12 residues. CDR3 in DNA: TGCGCCAGCAGCGACAGCTACAATGAGCAGTTCTTC. Protein sequence: CASSDSYNEQFF.

The rearrangement links TRBV9 to TRBJ2-1; D gene unclear. CDR1 and CDR2 (germline): SGDLS, YYNGEE. Trimming removed 4 bases at V and 0 bases at J, with 11 bases between. The CDR3 consists of 15 residues. The DNA for the CDR3 is TGTGCCAGCAGCCCAACCAGGAACTCCTACAATGAGCAGTTCTTC. Its protein is CASSPTRNSYNEQFF.

The rearrangement joins TRBV12-3 or TRBV12-4 to TRBJ2-5; 10 bases match TRBD1. There are 13 residues in the CDR3. V lost 6 bases to trimming and J lost 5 bases; unmatched junction nucleotides: 3. CDR3 sequence: CASRGQGLETQYF. The CDR3 DNA follows: TGTGCCAGCAGGGGACAGGGGTTGGAGACCCAGTACTTC.

This rearrangement joins TRBV6-1 to TRBJ2-7; possibly TRBD1 for D (6 bases). This CDR3 has 12 residues. The V gene lost 2 bases and the J gene lost 9 bases, with 11 bases spanning the gap. From germline, CDR1 is MNHNS and CDR2 SASEGT. The CDR3: CASSERDKRQYV. The CDR3 nucleotides read TGTGCCAGCAGTGAACGGGACAAGAGGCAGTACGTC.

This clone was observed a handful of times. V gene TRBV29-1 combines with J gene TRBJ2-2; 11 bases agree with TRBD1. Germline CDR1 reads SQVTM; CDR2 reads ANQGSEA. V shed 3 bases, J shed 3 bases, and the junction held 9 bases outside the gene matches. The CDR3 has 17 amino acids. The CDR3: CSVEALRDRGYTGELFF. The CDR3 DNA sequence: TGCAGCGTTGAGGCTTTGAGGGACAGGGGGTACACCGGGGAGCTGTTTTTT.

The chain links TRBV4-1 to TRBJ1-5; D call uncertain. V was pared by 0 bases and J by 3 bases, with 6 bases between. There are 14 residues in the CDR3. CDR1 MGHRA and CDR2 YSYEKL come from the germline V gene. CDR3 in DNA: TGCGCCAGCAGCCAAGAAAGGGTCAATCAGCCCCAGCATTTT. It translates to CASSQERVNQPQHF.

This sequence joins TRBV2 and TRBJ1-5, with D perhaps matching TRBD1 (5 bases). The V gene's germline CDR1 is SNHLY and CDR2 FYNNEI. This CDR3 has 13 residues. V was clipped by 6 bases and J by 4 bases, with 10 bases between them. This chain's CDR3 is CASRGTLNQPQHF. Here the CDR3 DNA reads TGTGCCAGCAGAGGGACCCTTAATCAGCCCCAGCATTTT. The full variable domain, completed using reference TRBV2 and TRBJ1-5, is EPEVTQTPSHQVTQMGQEVILRCVPISNHLYFYWYRQILGQKVEFLVSFYNNEISEKSEIFDDQFSVERPDGSNFTLKIRSTKLEDSAMYFCASRGTLNQPQHFGDGTRLSIL.

The chain combines TRBV7-2 with TRBJ2-3, with 7 bases aligning to TRBD1. Trimming at V came to 6 bases and at J to 4 bases, leaving 10 bases not matched to a gene. The CDR3 has 15 amino acids. The germline CDR1 and CDR2 sequences are SGHTA and FQGNSA. CDR3 region: CASRLNRGLSDTQYF. The CDR3 nucleotides are TGTGCCAGCAGACTGAACAGGGGTCTTTCAGATACGCAGTATTTT.

The rearrangement links TRBV10-3 to TRBJ2-3; the D call may be TRBD1 or TRBD2 (5 bases each). The CDR3 consists of 16 residues. The V and J ends lost 7 bases and 0 bases respectively, with 17 bases between them. From germline, CDR1 is ENHRY and CDR2 SYGVKD. CDR3 DNA: TGTGCCATCAAAGATACGGTGGGACGGAGCACAGATACGCAGTATTTT. It specifies CAIKDTVGRSTDTQYF.

This sequence joins TRBV6-6 and TRBJ1-1; 8 nucleotides agree with TRBD1. Germline V gives CDR1 MNHNY, CDR2 SVGAGI (reference sequence). The CDR3 sequence is 12 residues long. Unmatched junction bases numbered 6, after V lost 4 bases and J lost 11 bases. The CDR3 nucleotides read TGTGCCAGCAGTTTGCCGGACAGGGTTGCTTTCTTT. Its translation: CASSLPDRVAFF.

This chain connects TRBV7-2 to TRBJ2-1; 10 nucleotides line up with TRBD1. CDR3 length equals 14 residues. The germline CDR1 and CDR2 sequences are SGHTA and FQGNSA. J was trimmed by 4 bases and V by 5 bases; bases with no gene match: 2. CDR3 sequence: CASSPDRGYNEQFF. The CDR3 DNA sequence: TGTGCCAGCAGCCCGGACAGGGGGTACAATGAGCAGTTCTTC. The entire variable domain, with the rest obtained from reference TRBV7-2 and TRBJ2-1, is as follows: GAGVSQSPSNKVTEKGKDVELRCDPISGHTALYWYRQSLGQGLEFLIYFQGNSAPDKSGLPSDRFSAERTGGSVSTLTIQRTQQEDSAVYLCASSPDRGYNEQFFGPGTRLTVL.

V and J are TRBV5-4 and TRBJ2-7, with D possibly matching TRBD2 (5 bases). Germline V gene lookup returns CDR1 SGHNT and CDR2 YYREEE (reference sequence). V was shortened by 4 bases and J by 5 bases, with 16 bases between the two germline ends. The CDR3 has 14 amino acids. The CDR3 DNA reads TGTGCCAGCAGCCGGGGTCCGGGTAACAACGAGCAGTACGTC. This translates into CASSRGPGNNEQYV.

This clone appeared a few times. The chain is built from TRBV11-2 and TRBJ1-1, with TRBD1 as a possible D gene (5 bases). Germline CDR1 SGHAT, CDR2 FQNNGV. Trimming left V 4 bases short and J 1 base short, with 16 bases between. The CDR3 runs 16 residues. Here the CDR3 reads CASSSFPGFGNTEAFF. CDR3 nucleotide sequence: TGTGCCAGCAGCTCTTTTCCAGGGTTTGGGAACACTGAAGCTTTCTTT. Together with reference TRBV11-2 and TRBJ1-1, the CDR3 gives the full variable domain: EAGVAQSPRYKIIEKRQSVAFWCNPISGHATLYWYQQILGQGPKLLIQFQNNGVVDDSQLPKDRFSAERLKGVDSTLKIQPAKLEDSAVYLCASSSFPGFGNTEAFFGQGTRLTVV.

This chain joins TRBV10-1 and TRBJ1-2; no clear D. V was pared by 2 bases and J by 8 bases, with 12 bases between. The germline gives CDR1 WNHNN, CDR2 SYGVQD (reference sequence). The CDR3 length is 13 residues. In DNA, the CDR3 is TGCGCCAGCAGTGAGCAGGTGGCCGGGGGCTACACCTTC. It codes for CASSEQVAGGYTF.